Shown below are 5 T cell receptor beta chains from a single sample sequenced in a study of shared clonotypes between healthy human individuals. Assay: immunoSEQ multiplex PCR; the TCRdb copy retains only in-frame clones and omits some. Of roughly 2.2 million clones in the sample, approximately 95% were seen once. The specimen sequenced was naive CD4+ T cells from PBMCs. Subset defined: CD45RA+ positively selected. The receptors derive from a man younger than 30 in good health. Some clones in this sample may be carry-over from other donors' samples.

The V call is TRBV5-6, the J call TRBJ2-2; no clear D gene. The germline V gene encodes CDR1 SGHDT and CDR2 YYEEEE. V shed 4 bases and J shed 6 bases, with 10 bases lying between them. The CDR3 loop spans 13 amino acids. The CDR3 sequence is CASSARWAGELFF. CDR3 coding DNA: TGTGCCAGCAGCGCTCGTTGGGCCGGGGAGCTGTTTTTT.

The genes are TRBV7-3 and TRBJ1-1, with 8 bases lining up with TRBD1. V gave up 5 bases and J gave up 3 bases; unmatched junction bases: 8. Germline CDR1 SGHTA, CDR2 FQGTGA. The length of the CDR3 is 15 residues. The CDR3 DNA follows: TGTGCCAGCAGCCCACAGGCAGGGGGCGACACTGAAGCTTTCTTT. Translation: CASSPQAGGDTEAFF.

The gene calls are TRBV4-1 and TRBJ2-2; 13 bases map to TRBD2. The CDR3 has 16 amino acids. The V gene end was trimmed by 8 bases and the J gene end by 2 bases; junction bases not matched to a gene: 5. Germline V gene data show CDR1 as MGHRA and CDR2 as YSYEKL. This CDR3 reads CASSGLAGINTGELFF. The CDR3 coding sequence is TGCGCCAGCTCGGGACTAGCGGGAATAAACACCGGGGAGCTGTTTTTT.

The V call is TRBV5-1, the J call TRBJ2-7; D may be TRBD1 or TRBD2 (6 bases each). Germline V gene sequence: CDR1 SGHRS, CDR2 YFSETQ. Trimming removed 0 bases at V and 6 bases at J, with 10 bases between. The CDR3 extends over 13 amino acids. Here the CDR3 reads CASSLAEGGEQYF. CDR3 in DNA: TGCGCCAGCAGCTTGGCCGAGGGGGGCGAGCAGTACTTC.

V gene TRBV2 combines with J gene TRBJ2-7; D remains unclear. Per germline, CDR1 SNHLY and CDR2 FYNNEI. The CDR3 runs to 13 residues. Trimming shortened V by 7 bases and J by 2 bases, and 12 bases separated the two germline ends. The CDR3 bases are TGTGCCAGCAAACAAACAGCAACCTACGAGCAGTACTTC. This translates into CASKQTATYEQYF.